Following are 25 T cell receptor beta chains from one sample sequenced in a study of T cells in Graves' hyperthyroidism and ophthalmopathy. Amplification of TCR beta CDR3 regions used RNA as the template. The TCR CDR3 was amplified in a first-round RT-PCR using the HTBI primer set. Each CDR3 protein gets one entry after TCRdb re-called the multiplex PCR reads with MiXCR. The profile covers a few hundred thousand distinct CDR3 sequences, with approximately 14% appearing a single time and 14% taken by the ten largest. Sample: blood. The receptors shown here come from a woman between 18 and 29 years old with Graves' hyperthyroidism.

This clonotype was observed many times. The V gene is TRBV20-1, the J gene TRBJ2-1; 10 nucleotides align to TRBD2. The CDR3 is 16 amino acids. The germline CDR1 and CDR2 sequences are DFQATT and SNEGSKA (reference sequence). V trimming: 1 base; J trimming: 8 bases; junction bases outside the gene matches: 11. CDR3 nucleotides: TGCAGTGCTAGAGCCCTAGCGGGGGCCCCGCTTTATGAGCAGTTCTTC. It translates to CSARALAGAPLYEQFF.

Ten or more counts support this clonotype. The chain carries TRBV5-1 and TRBJ2-3; maybe TRBD2 (5 bases). Germline V CDR1 and CDR2: SGHRS, YFSETQ. V was trimmed by 4 bases and J by 11 bases, leaving 29 bases between them. The CDR3 has 17 amino acids. CDR3 loop: CASSGRMGVKLVAWQYF. In nucleotides, the CDR3 is TGCGCCAGCAGCGGGCGGATGGGAGTAAAGTTGGTGGCGTGGCAGTATTTT. Full variable domain (remainder filled in from reference TRBV5-1 and TRBJ2-3): KAGVTQTPRYLIKTRGQQVTLSCSPISGHRSVSWYQQTPGQGLQFLFEYFSETQRNKGNFPGRFSGRQFSNSRSEMNVSTLELGDSALYLCASSGRMGVKLVAWQYFGPGTRLTVL.

This clonotype was recorded at least ten times. V is TRBV9 and J is TRBJ2-7; TRBD2 might be the D (7 bases). Germline V CDR1 and CDR2: SGDLS, YYNGEE. This CDR3 is 15 amino acids long. V gave up 0 bases and J gave up 2 bases, with 12 bases separating them. The CDR3 protein is CASSVGGGAPYEQYF. The CDR3, as DNA: TGTGCCAGCAGCGTAGGTGGGGGGGCCCCCTACGAGCAGTACTTC.

This clonotype came up many times. CDR3 nucleotides: TGTGCCAGCAGTGGTGGCACCTACTACGAGCAGTACTTC. This encodes CASSGGTYYEQYF. The chain joins TRBV6-1 to TRBJ2-7; D is undetermined. Germline loops: CDR1 MNHNS, CDR2 SASEGT. The CDR3 runs to 13 residues. The V end lost 4 bases, the J end lost 3 bases, and 10 bases lay between the germline ends.

J is TRBJ2-7 and V is TRBV20-1, with 12 bases that match TRBD1. Germline CDR1 DFQATT, CDR2 SNEGSKA (reference sequence). The CDR3 has 18 residues. J lost 2 bases, V lost 5 bases, and 16 bases had no gene match. CDR3: CSALPGTGGNLFAYEQYF. The DNA of the CDR3 is TGCAGTGCTTTACCCGGGACAGGGGGCAACTTATTCGCCTACGAGCAGTACTTC.

This clonotype occurred a few times. The chain combines TRBV28 with TRBJ1-1; D ambiguous. There are 13 residues in the CDR3. V was cut by 1 base and J by 11 bases, with 14 bases left in between. CDR1 and CDR2 from the germline V gene are MDHEN and SYDVKM. DNA for the CDR3: TGTGCCAGCAGTTTATTTGGGAGGTTGGGCGCTTTCTTT. It specifies CASSLFGRLGAFF.

Points on this clonotype: Compared with germline, one end of the junction differs, possibly owing to a read error. V usage is TRBV28 and J usage is TRBJ1-2, with D possibly TRBD1 on 6 matching bases. This CDR3 is built from 12 residues. Looked up from germline, CDR1 is MDHEN and CDR2 is SYDVKM. In nucleotides, the CDR3 is TGTGCCAGCAGTTTCCAGGGGCGAACACACATCTTC. Translated, it gives CASSFQGRTHIF.

The chain combines TRBV4-1 with TRBJ2-5; tentative D call: TRBD1 (6 bases). Trimming took off 3 bases at V and 5 bases at J, with 22 bases between the two ends. Germline lookup yields CDR1 MGHRA and CDR2 YSYEKL. This CDR3 has 17 residues. The CDR3 DNA reads TGCGCCAGCAGCCATTCGGGGCGAAGGGGGAAAATGGAGACCCAGTACTTC. It is translated as CASSHSGRRGKMETQYF.

The chain has TRBV4-3 and TRBJ2-1; TRBD1 is a possible D gene (6 bases). CDR1 is LGHNA and CDR2 is YSLEER in the germline V gene. V was shortened by 3 bases and J by 5 bases, with 23 bases between the two germline ends. This CDR3 has 18 residues. CDR3 coding DNA: TGCGCCAGCAGCCAGCCATACCCGGGACACGAAAGGGACAATGAGCAGTTCTTC. It translates to CASSQPYPGHERDNEQFF.

This clonotype occurred a few times. The CDR3 region has the DNA TGTGCCAGCAGTTTATTTCCCCGCTCTGGAAACACCATATATTTT. This translates into CASSLFPRSGNTIYF. The V gene is TRBV12-3 or TRBV12-4, the J gene TRBJ1-3, with no clear D. The CDR3 spans 15 residues. V lost 2 bases and J lost 0, with 8 bases in between.

V and J are TRBV25-1 and TRBJ2-3; 9 bases match TRBD2. The CDR3 runs 14 residues. The V gene's germline CDR1 is MGHDK and CDR2 SYGVNS. Trimming cost V 4 bases and J 6 bases; bases outside gene matches: 5. This CDR3 reads CASSVAGVEDTQYF. CDR3 bases: TGTGCCAGCAGTGTAGCGGGAGTGGAGGATACGCAGTATTTT.

This clonotype was counted at least ten times. The V gene is TRBV7-8, the J gene TRBJ1-2; D is possibly TRBD1 (5 bases). Germline V gene lookup returns CDR1 SGHVS and CDR2 FQNEAQ. The CDR3 covers 14 residues. Trimming stripped 5 bases from V and 4 bases from J, with 14 bases between. In nucleotides, the CDR3 is TGTGCCAGCAGCCATCGGGACGGCTCCTATGGCTACACCTTC. As protein: CASSHRDGSYGYTF.

This clonotype showed up many times. V gene TRBV12-3 or TRBV12-4 combines with J gene TRBJ2-1, with TRBD2 identical over 10 bases. CDR3 length: 16 residues. V lost 1 base, J lost 5 bases, and 5 bases stayed unmatched. CDR3 amino acids: CASSLGSGRADNEQFF. CDR3 nucleotide sequence: TGTGCCAGCAGTTTAGGGAGCGGGAGGGCCGACAATGAGCAGTTCTTC.

The chain carries TRBV28 and TRBJ2-2; D might be TRBD1 (5 bases). Trimming cost V 5 bases and J 6 bases, with 16 bases left between them. CDR3 size: 15 residues. Germline V lookup: CDR1 MDHEN, CDR2 SYDVKM. CDR3 sequence reads: CASSHRREGAGELFF. CDR3 coding DNA: TGTGCCAGCAGTCATAGACGAGAAGGGGCCGGGGAGCTGTTTTTT.

Comments on this clonotype: A much larger clone differs by one base, so this may be a read error. The V gene is TRBV5-1, the J gene TRBJ2-1; 8 bases align to TRBD2. The ends lost 0 bases at V and 12 bases at J; junction bases unmatched: 11. The CDR3 length is 15 residues. Germline CDR1 is SGHRS and CDR2 is YFSETQ. CDR3: CASSLAIAGIDGQFF. The DNA of the CDR3 is TGCGCCAGCAGCTTGGCGATAGCGGGAATTGATGGGCAGTTCTTC. The full variable domain, in which reference TRBV5-1 and TRBJ2-1 provide the parts outside the CDR3, is KAGVTQTPRYLIKTRGQQVTLSCSPISGHRSVSWYQQTPGQGLQFLFEYFSETQRNKGNFPGRFSGRQFSNSRSEMNVSTLELGDSALYLCASSLAIAGIDGQFFGPGTRLTVL.

As for this clonotype: The junction differs from germline at one of its ends, possibly a read error. The V call is TRBV2, the J call TRBJ1-1, with no clear D. Per the germline V gene, CDR1 is SNHLY and CDR2 is FYNNEI. The CDR3 loop spans 13 amino acids. CDR3 sequence: CASSQASNPEAFF. As DNA, the CDR3 is TGCGCCAGCAGCCAAGCCTCGAATCCTGAAGCTTTCTTT.

The CDR3 loop is CASSSDRFGANVLTF. The CDR3 DNA is TGTGCCAGCAGCTCGGACAGGTTTGGGGCCAACGTCCTGACTTTC. The chain employs TRBV2 and TRBJ2-6; 7 nucleotides align to TRBD1. V lost 6 bases to trimming and J lost 3 bases; unmatched junction nucleotides: 5. This CDR3 spans 15 amino acids. Per the germline V gene, CDR1 is SNHLY and CDR2 is FYNNEI.

This clonotype was seen repeatedly, ten times or more. The V and J genes are TRBV28 and TRBJ1-5; 7 nucleotides match TRBD1. Losses at the gene ends were 6 bases for V and 5 bases for J; bases not matched to a gene: 10. The CDR3 length is 15 residues. In germline, CDR1 is MDHEN, CDR2 SYDVKM. The CDR3 is CASRIADRTYQPQHF. The CDR3 nucleotides are TGTGCCAGCAGGATCGCGGACAGGACTTATCAGCCCCAGCATTTT.

The chain combines TRBV9 with TRBJ1-3; possible D gene TRBD1, 6 bases. V lost 4 bases and J lost 4, with 12 bases in between. Looked up from germline, CDR1 is SGDLS and CDR2 is YYNGEE. The CDR3 consists of 14 residues. In DNA, the CDR3 is TGTGCCAGCAGCATCTCAGGGGACGGAAACACCATATATTTT. Translating it yields CASSISGDGNTIYF.

The sample holds many counts of this clonotype. The chain employs TRBV5-5 and TRBJ2-7; no reliable D call. The CDR3 extends over 14 amino acids. Germline values: CDR1 SGHKS, CDR2 YYEKEE (reference sequence). V gave up 4 bases and J gave up 3 bases, with 14 bases separating them. In DNA form, the CDR3 reads TGTGCCAGCAGCCCCCCGGGCCAAAACTACGAGCAGTACTTC. It encodes CASSPPGQNYEQYF.

This clonotype was counted at least ten times. The chain has TRBV19 and TRBJ2-5, with D possibly being TRBD1 (6 bases). Germline CDR1 is LNHDA and CDR2 is SQIVND (reference sequence). V was shortened by 4 bases and J by 1 base, with 13 bases between the two germline ends. This CDR3 spans 15 amino acids. The CDR3 nucleotides read TGTGCCAGTAGTAGAGGACAGAGCCCCCAAGAGACCCAGTACTTC. Encoded protein: CASSRGQSPQETQYF.

The chain employs TRBV4-1 and TRBJ2-7, with 11 bases lining up with TRBD2. V was pared by 2 bases and J by 6 bases, with 9 bases of the junction left unmatched. The CDR3 loop spans 16 amino acids. Germline lookup yields CDR1 MGHRA and CDR2 YSYEKL. The CDR3: CASSQPSSGRSAEQYF. CDR3 nucleotides: TGCGCCAGCAGCCAACCTTCTAGCGGGAGGTCGGCCGAGCAGTACTTC.

Ten or more counts support this clonotype. The genes are TRBV7-9 and TRBJ1-2; a possible D gene is TRBD1 (5 bases). Germline V gene sequence: CDR1 SEHNR, CDR2 FQNEAQ (reference sequence). The CDR3 is 14 amino acids. V shed 6 bases and J shed 4 bases, with 15 bases lying between them. CDR3 coding DNA: TGTGCCAGCAGTCCTAACGGGGGGAGCTATGGCTACACCTTC. This encodes CASSPNGGSYGYTF.

The sample holds a few counts of this clonotype. A junction end diverges from the germline sequence, so it may reflect a read error. V is TRBV14 and J is TRBJ2-1, with 7 bases aligning to TRBD2. The CDR3 runs 17 residues. From germline, CDR1 is SGHDN and CDR2 FVKESK. This chain's CDR3 is CASSQEMGRGNRYEQFF. DNA for the CDR3: TGTGCCAGCAGCCAAGAAATGGGGCGGGGGAATCGGTATGAGCAATTCTTC.

The table lists this clonotype with a few counts. V gene TRBV20-1 combines with J gene TRBJ2-5; TRBD1 matches 8 bases. V shed 0 bases and J 2 bases; nucleotides not matched to a gene: 5. The germline gives CDR1 DFQATT, CDR2 SNEGSKA (reference sequence). The CDR3 loop spans 15 amino acids. CDR3 bases: TGCAGTGCTAGAGATCTACAGGGGGATCAAGAGACCCAGTACTTC. Protein: CSARDLQGDQETQYF.